What follows are 14 T cell receptor beta chains derived from one specimen sequenced in a study of Ad26.COV2.S vaccination and SARS-CoV-2 variants. Some clones are missing from TCRdb's copy, which holds only in-frame ones; the method was immunoSEQ multiplex PCR. The table includes 350,000 to 450,000 clones, under 95% detected once. The specimen was peripheral blood, collected after recovery from COVID-19. These receptors were collected from a human donor who had recovered from COVID-19.

The chain recombines TRBV14 with TRBJ2-2; D remains unclear. With 2 bases removed from V and 4 bases from J, the gap between germline ends came to 11 bases. In germline, CDR1 is SGHDN, CDR2 FVKESK. This CDR3 spans 15 amino acids. DNA for the CDR3: TGTGCCAGCAGCCAACAGAGGACGGGCACCGGGGAGCTGTTTTTT. Protein: CASSQQRTGTGELFF.

The chain has TRBV6-2 or TRBV6-3 and TRBJ2-3; 9 bases fit TRBD2. Germline V gene data show CDR1 as MNHEY and CDR2 as SVGEGT. CDR3 length: 15 amino acids. V shed 2 bases, J shed 6 bases, and the junction held 6 bases outside the gene matches. The CDR3 nucleotides are TGTGCCAGCAGTTACCACCGGACTAGCGTGGATACGCAGTATTTT. Amino acids: CASSYHRTSVDTQYF.

The chain combines TRBV19 with TRBJ1-5; the D is unclear. Looked up from germline, CDR1 is LNHDA and CDR2 is SQIVND (reference sequence). CDR3 length equals 14 residues. V was clipped by 7 bases and J by 6 bases, with 16 bases between them. Here the CDR3 DNA reads TGTGCCAGTAAGGTGGCGTCACTCAGTCAGCCCCAGCATTTT. Protein product: CASKVASLSQPQHF.

This rearrangement joins TRBV7-9 to TRBJ2-5; a possible D gene is TRBD2 (5 bases). Germline CDR1 SEHNR, CDR2 FQNEAQ (reference sequence). Trimming left V 1 base short and J 3 bases short, with 12 bases between. The length of the CDR3 is 15 residues. CDR3: CASSLDLAKEETQYF. In DNA form, the CDR3 reads TGTGCCAGCAGCTTAGATTTAGCGAAGGAAGAGACCCAGTACTTC.

The J gene is TRBJ2-7, the V gene TRBV11-2; D is possibly TRBD2 (5 bases). V was trimmed by 1 base and J by 12 bases, leaving 16 bases between them. CDR3 length: 13 residues. The V gene's germline CDR1 is SGHAT and CDR2 FQNNGV. The CDR3 loop reads CASSLAGSGGAYF. CDR3 DNA: TGTGCCAGCAGCTTAGCGGGCTCCGGAGGTGCGTACTTC. The entire variable domain, with the rest obtained from reference TRBV11-2 and TRBJ2-7, is as follows: EAGVAQSPRYKIIEKRQSVAFWCNPISGHATLYWYQQILGQGPKLLIQFQNNGVVDDSQLPKDRFSAERLKGVDSTLKIQPAKLEDSAVYLCASSLAGSGGAYFGPGTRLTVT.

V is TRBV10-3 and J is TRBJ2-1, with 11 bases lining up with TRBD2. The CDR3 has 17 residues. With V trimmed by 3 bases and J by 2 bases, 6 bases remained unmatched. The germline V gene encodes CDR1 ENHRY and CDR2 SYGVKD. CDR3 protein: CAISDSGGAGTYNEQFF. As DNA, the CDR3 is TGTGCCATCAGTGATAGCGGGGGGGCCGGGACCTACAATGAGCAGTTCTTC.

The chain links TRBV19 to TRBJ1-1, with D perhaps TRBD1 (6 bases). Trimming stripped 9 bases from V and 4 bases from J, with 15 bases between. The CDR3 is 13 amino acids. Germline assignment: CDR1 LNHDA and CDR2 SQIVND (reference sequence). In DNA form, the CDR3 reads TGTGCCAGCCTTTTTCAAGGGGGCACTGAAGCTTTCTTT. It codes for CASLFQGGTEAFF.

The chain recombines TRBV11-2 with TRBJ2-3; D uncertain. Germline V CDR1 and CDR2: SGHAT, FQNNGV. The CDR3 has 12 amino acids. V was shortened by 1 base and J by 6 bases, with 5 bases between the two germline ends. Here the CDR3 DNA reads TGTGCCAGCAGCTTAGTTGAGGATACGCAGTATTTT. This codes for CASSLVEDTQYF.

The chain uses TRBV5-1 and TRBJ1-6; 9 bases fit TRBD1. With V trimmed by 4 bases and J by 7 bases, 9 bases remained unmatched. Germline-derived CDR1 and CDR2 are SGHRS and YFSETQ. The CDR3 contains 16 residues. In nucleotides, the CDR3 is TGCGCCAGCAGCCAAGGACAGGGGCTAGGGAATTCACCCCTCCACTTT. Residues: CASSQGQGLGNSPLHF.

The chain recombines TRBV29-1 with TRBJ1-2; possible D gene TRBD1, 5 bases. Germline CDR1 is SQVTM and CDR2 is ANQGSEA. V lost 3 bases and J 2 bases, leaving 13 bases between the germline ends. This CDR3 region has 14 residues. CDR3 sequence: CSVEASWDNYGYTF. The CDR3 DNA is TGCAGCGTTGAGGCATCCTGGGACAACTATGGCTACACCTTC.

The V and J genes are TRBV5-4 and TRBJ1-2; a possible D gene is TRBD1 (5 bases). CDR3 length equals 15 residues. V was trimmed by 3 bases and J by 6 bases, leaving 18 bases between them. The germline gives CDR1 SGHNT, CDR2 YYREEE (reference sequence). DNA of the CDR3: TGTGCCAGCAGCTCAGTGGGGGGTCTTTCACATGGCTACACCTTC. Translation: CASSSVGGLSHGYTF.

The count of this clone is one. The chain is built from TRBV7-9 and TRBJ2-7; possibly TRBD1 for D (6 bases). The germline CDR1 and CDR2 sequences are SEHNR and FQNEAQ (reference sequence). The V end was cut by 9 bases, the J end by 4 bases, with 13 bases between. The length of the CDR3 is 12 residues. CDR3: CASLGQDYEQYF. The CDR3 DNA reads as TGTGCCAGTTTGGGACAAGATTACGAGCAGTACTTC.

CDR3 coding DNA: TGTGCCAGTGCCCCGGACAGCGGTTTTGAAAAACTGTTTTTT. Translated: CASAPDSGFEKLFF. The V and J genes are TRBV19 and TRBJ1-4; TRBD1 is a possible D gene (6 bases). The V end lost 8 bases, the J end lost 7 bases, and 17 bases lay between the germline ends. The germline V gene encodes CDR1 LNHDA and CDR2 SQIVND (reference sequence). The CDR3 extends over 14 amino acids.

The chain carries TRBV9 and TRBJ2-3; 7 bases agree with TRBD2. V lost 4 bases, J lost 3 bases, and 11 bases stayed unmatched. This CDR3 contains 16 residues. The germline V gene has CDR1 SGDLS and CDR2 YYNGEE. CDR3 in DNA: TGTGCCAGCAGCCCTCCTTCGGGGGAGGGAACAGATACGCAGTATTTT. It encodes CASSPPSGEGTDTQYF. Full variable domain (missing parts from reference TRBV9 and TRBJ2-3): DSGVTQTPKHLITATGQRVTLRCSPRSGDLSVYWYQQSLDQGLQFLIQYYNGEERAKGNILERFSAQQFPDLHSELNLSSLELGDSALYFCASSPPSGEGTDTQYFGPGTRLTVL.